These T cell receptor beta chains were read from a single sample in a study of blood T cell repertoires in COVID-19. Assay: immunoSEQ multiplex PCR; the TCRdb copy retains only in-frame clones and omits some. The sample has a few hundred thousand clones; about 88% are singletons. What was sequenced was peripheral blood. All receptors derive from a man aged 50 to 60 with COVID-19, enrolled during active disease. Each CDR3 is given with its conserved first and last residue. D genes are given only for firm matches. Rows give clone size only sometimes, using once, few, many, or a class for an expanded clone.

D gene,J gene,V gene,clone size,CDR3 protein,CDR3 DNA
-,TRBJ1-1,TRBV6-5,-,CASNGQLNTEAFF,TGTGCCAGCAACGGACAGTTGAACACTGAAGCTTTCTTT
-,TRBJ1-2,TRBV25-1,-,CASTRFVGLTF,TGTGCCAGCACCCGTTTCGTGGGCCTCACCTTC
TRBD1,TRBJ1-2,TRBV10-3,-,CAIGGDREDGYTF,TGTGCCATCGGGGGGGACAGGGAGGATGGCTACACCTTC
TRBD2,TRBJ2-3,TRBV2,-,CASRPPGLAGVDTQYF,TGTGCCAGCAGACCCCCGGGGCTAGCGGGAGTTGATACGCAGTATTTT
TRBD1,TRBJ2-7,TRBV29-1,-,CSVEAGTGAYEQYF,TGCAGCGTTGAAGCAGGGACAGGTGCCTACGAGCAGTACTTC
-,TRBJ2-7,TRBV28,-,CASTLARAYEQYF,TGTGCCAGCACCCTTGCCAGGGCCTACGAGCAGTACTTC
-,TRBJ2-1,TRBV11-2,-,CASRLLRDNNEQFF,TGTGCCAGCAGATTACTCCGGGACAACAATGAGCAGTTCTTC
TRBD1,TRBJ2-5,TRBV29-1,-,CSVDTGQGNETQYF,TGCAGCGTTGACACTGGACAGGGAAACGAGACCCAGTACTTC
TRBD1,TRBJ1-5,TRBV28,-,CASSLGTGDQPQHF,TGTGCCAGCAGTTTAGGGACAGGTGATCAGCCCCAGCATTTT
-,TRBJ2-6,TRBV5-4,once,CASSPGQVPASGANVLTF,TGTGCCAGCAGCCCCGGACAAGTCCCCGCCTCTGGGGCCAACGTCCTGACTTTC
-,TRBJ1-2,TRBV7-9,-,CASSLDTGNYGYTF,TGTGCCAGCAGCTTAGATACCGGGAACTATGGCTACACCTTC
-,TRBJ2-1,TRBV24-1,-,CATSAIDSNNEQFF,TGTGCCACCAGTGCCATCGACAGCAACAATGAGCAGTTCTTC
-,TRBJ2-4,TRBV27,few,CASSLAGAKNIQYF,TGTGCCAGCAGTTTAGCGGGGGCCAAAAACATTCAGTACTTC
TRBD1,TRBJ1-1,TRBV5-4,-,CASSWVTGGAEAFF,TGTGCCAGCAGCTGGGTGACAGGGGGGGCTGAAGCTTTCTTT
-,TRBJ2-3,TRBV10-2,-,CASSATDTQYF,TGCGCCAGCAGTGCGACAGATACGCAGTATTTT
-,TRBJ2-2,TRBV15,-,CATSRDLANTGELFF,TGTGCCACCAGCAGAGATCTAGCGAACACCGGGGAGCTGTTTTTT
-,TRBJ2-1,TRBV25-1,-,CASSARPQGNEQFF,TGTGCCAGCAGTGCCCGCCCTCAGGGAAATGAGCAGTTCTTC
TRBD2,TRBJ2-2,TRBV7-3,once,CASSLSAGAHTGELFF,TGTGCCAGCAGCCTCTCAGCGGGAGCCCACACCGGGGAGCTGTTTTTT
-,TRBJ2-7,TRBV10-2,-,CASSESTTSSYEQYF,TGCGCCAGCAGTGAGTCGACGACTAGCTCCTACGAGCAGTACTTC
-,TRBJ2-7,TRBV11-2,-,CASSLDQGSYEQYF,TGTGCCAGCAGCTTAGATCAGGGCTCCTACGAGCAGTACTTC
-,TRBJ1-5,TRBV28,-,CASSHISTRVRGNQPQHF,TGTGCCAGCAGCCACATCTCGACCAGGGTTCGTGGCAATCAGCCCCAGCATTTT
TRBD1,TRBJ1-6,TRBV10-3,-,CAISESLGTGSVAYNSPLHF,TGTGCCATCAGTGAATCCTTGGGGACAGGGTCGGTAGCCTATAATTCACCCCTCCACTTT
-,TRBJ2-2,TRBV6-2/TRBV6-3,-,CASSYFLGTANTGELFF,TGTGCCAGCAGTTACTTTTTGGGCACGGCGAACACCGGGGAGCTGTTTTTT
-,TRBJ2-5,TRBV7-8,-,CASSPTVIPETQYF,TGTGCCAGCAGCCCTACAGTGATTCCGGAGACCCAGTACTTC
-,TRBJ2-1,TRBV18,-,CASSAGQSSYHNEQFF,TGTGCCAGCTCAGCCGGACAGTCCTCGTATCACAATGAGCAGTTCTTC
-,TRBJ1-6,TRBV15,-,CATSRGSHNSPLHF,TGTGCCACCAGCAGGGGCAGCCATAATTCACCCCTCCACTTT
TRBD1,TRBJ2-2,TRBV19,-,CASSAADRGRLATGELFF,TGTGCCAGTAGTGCAGCGGACAGGGGGCGACTGGCCACCGGGGAGCTGTTTTTT
TRBD1,TRBJ2-7,TRBV4-1,-,CASSQDHTRGTGPYEQYF,TGCGCCAGCAGCCAAGATCATACCAGGGGGACAGGACCCTACGAGCAGTACTTC
TRBD2,TRBJ2-7,TRBV4-1,-,CASSHQLANNYEQYF,TGCGCCAGCAGCCATCAACTAGCGAATAACTACGAGCAGTACTTC
TRBD2,TRBJ2-5,TRBV7-7,few,CASSFHPAGGGTQYF,TGTGCTAGCAGCTTTCATCCAGCGGGGGGAGGGACCCAGTACTTC
TRBD1,TRBJ2-2,TRBV10-1,-,CASSAWTGPNTGELFF,TGCGCCAGCAGCGCCTGGACAGGCCCGAACACCGGGGAGCTGTTTTTT
TRBD2,TRBJ2-2,TRBV19,-,CASSPSPLAGGTTGELFF,TGTGCCAGTAGTCCCAGCCCTCTAGCGGGGGGGACCACCGGGGAGCTGTTTTTT
-,TRBJ1-1,TRBV6-6,-,CASSYSNPQGTEAFF,TGTGCCAGCAGTTACTCGAATCCCCAGGGCACTGAAGCTTTCTTT